This passage covers 14 T cell receptor beta chains from one sample sequenced in a study of neurological immune-mediated disorders. One entry per CDR3 protein, called by TCRdb with MiXCR from the 5' RACE reads. The sample consists of about 62,000 distinct CDR3 sequences, around 5.2% of them appearing once. Material: PBMCs. These receptors were collected from a woman between 50 and 59 years old with multiple sclerosis.

This clonotype appeared many times. V usage is TRBV4-1 and J usage is TRBJ2-5; 7 bases are a match to TRBD2. This CDR3 contains 17 residues. J lost 1 base, V lost 6 bases, and 14 bases had no gene match. CDR1 and CDR2 (germline): MGHRA, YSYEKL. CDR3 DNA sequence: TGCGCCAGCAGGCGTAAAGTTGGGGGAGGGTCCCAAGAGACCCAGTACTTC. This encodes CASRRKVGGGSQETQYF.

This clonotype has at least ten counts. The V and J genes are TRBV6-1 and TRBJ2-5; perhaps D is TRBD1 or TRBD2 (5 bases each). The CDR3 runs to 15 residues. Germline V lookup: CDR1 MNHNS, CDR2 SASEGT. V lost 5 bases and J lost 5, with 18 bases in between. DNA of the CDR3: TGTGCCAGCAGTAATCCGTTAGCAGGGACGGAGACCCAGTACTTC. This sequence encodes CASSNPLAGTETQYF.

To note about this clonotype: Given a much more abundant clone one base away, this may be a read error. No conserved phenylalanine or tryptophan ends this CDR3, so it is likely a read error. This chain joins TRBV27 and TRBJ2-1; 13 bases fit TRBD2. The CDR3 length is 14 residues. Looked up from germline, CDR1 is MNHEY and CDR2 is SMNVEV (reference sequence). Losses at the gene ends were 10 bases for V and 2 bases for J; bases not matched to a gene: 2. CDR3 residues: CATGTSGAYNEQFC. CDR3 bases: TGTGCCACCGGGACTAGCGGGGCCTACAATGAGCAGTTCTGC.

This clonotype was counted at least ten times. V usage is TRBV2 and J usage is TRBJ1-2; 8 bases agree with TRBD1. The CDR3 consists of 15 residues. Trimming cost V 2 bases and J 6 bases; bases outside gene matches: 8. CDR1 SNHLY and CDR2 FYNNEI come from the germline V gene. CDR3 in DNA: TGTGCCAGCAGTGAATGGCCAGGGGGCTCCGATGGCTACACCTTC. Translation: CASSEWPGGSDGYTF.

This clonotype was seen repeatedly, ten times or more. V gene TRBV5-1 combines with J gene TRBJ2-5; TRBD1 matches at 7 bases. The CDR3 spans 13 residues. After removal of 6 bases from V and 2 bases from J, the junction contained 4 bases not matched to a gene. CDR1 is SGHRS, CDR2 YFSETQ, per germline. In DNA form, the CDR3 reads TGCGCCAGCAACCCGGGACAGCAAGAGACCCAGTACTTC. Residues: CASNPGQQETQYF.

This clonotype has at least ten counts. The gene calls are TRBV5-1 and TRBJ1-1; 9 bases match TRBD1. CDR1 is SGHRS and CDR2 is YFSETQ in the germline V gene. V shed 3 bases and J 8 bases; nucleotides not matched to a gene: 11. CDR3 length equals 15 residues. This CDR3 is CASSSFTGQGMEAFF. The DNA for the CDR3 is TGCGCCAGCAGCTCCTTCACCGGACAGGGGATGGAAGCTTTCTTT.

In this sample, this clonotype turned up many times. One end of the junction varies from germline; a read error may be responsible. The chain couples TRBV12-3 or TRBV12-4 to TRBJ1-6; 7 bases fit TRBD1. The CDR3 runs 16 residues. The CDR3 protein is CASSFAAGGYNSPLNF. DNA for the CDR3: TGTGCCAGCAGTTTCGCGGCAGGGGGATATAATTCACCCCTCAACTTT.

This clonotype was detected ten times or more. The gene calls are TRBV7-2 and TRBJ2-4, with 9 positions matching TRBD2. The trim removed 2 bases at V and 2 bases at J, leaving 13 bases unmatched. Germline V CDR1 and CDR2: SGHTA, FQGNSA. CDR3 length equals 19 residues. In nucleotides, the CDR3 is TGTGCCAGCAGCTTAAGAGTGAGGGCGGGGGGGCTGCCCAAAAACATTCAGTACTTC. Translation gives CASSLRVRAGGLPKNIQYF.

This clonotype was seen many times. The chain combines TRBV21-1 with TRBJ1-1. TRBV21-1 is described as a pseudogene. The CDR3 consists of 15 residues. CDR3 loop: CASSKAREINTEAFF. The DNA of the CDR3 is TGTGCCAGCAGCAAAGCACGAGAGATCAACACTGAAGCTTTCTTT.

This clonotype occurred many times. The chain employs TRBV7-3 and TRBJ1-2; weak D call: TRBD1 (6 bases). The V gene lost 2 bases and the J gene lost 8 bases, with 12 bases spanning the gap. CDR3 size: 13 residues. CDR1 SGHTA and CDR2 FQGTGA come from the germline V gene. This CDR3 is CASSLRSGDGYTF. CDR3 bases: TGTGCCAGCAGCTTACGGTCAGGGGACGGCTACACCTTC.

The sample holds many counts of this clonotype. This chain uses TRBV5-1 with TRBJ2-7; D may be TRBD1 (8 bases). V lost 0 bases to trimming and J lost 7 bases, with 14 bases between them. Germline CDR1 and CDR2: SGHRS and YFSETQ. The CDR3 runs to 14 residues. This chain's CDR3 is CASSLDGQGGEQYF. CDR3 sequence (DNA): TGCGCCAGCAGCTTGGACGGACAGGGAGGGGAGCAGTACTTC.

In its sample, this clonotype was seen many times. The chain couples TRBV5-1 to TRBJ1-1; 8 nucleotides align to TRBD1. The V gene end was trimmed by 3 bases and the J gene end by 5 bases; junction bases not matched to a gene: 6. The CDR3 is 14 residues long. CDR1 SGHRS and CDR2 YFSETQ come from the germline V gene. The CDR3 DNA sequence: TGCGCCAGCAGCTCCGGACAGGGCGGGACTGAAGCTTTCTTT. As protein: CASSSGQGGTEAFF.

In its sample, this clonotype was seen many times. This chain joins TRBV6-1 and TRBJ2-3; D gene ambiguous. V was cut by 8 bases and J by 4 bases, with 7 bases left in between. The CDR3 runs to 11 residues. Germline assignment: CDR1 MNHNS and CDR2 SASEGT. The CDR3 coding sequence is TGTGCCAGCTTGCTGGCAGATACGCAGTATTTT. Its translation is CASLLADTQYF.

This clonotype was detected ten times or more. The V gene is TRBV20-1, the J gene TRBJ1-5, with D unclear. The CDR3 spans 12 residues. The germline gives CDR1 DFQATT, CDR2 SNEGSKA (reference sequence). V was shortened by 6 bases and J by 5 bases, with 11 bases between the two germline ends. The CDR3 here is CSAKNIYQPQHF. For the CDR3, the DNA is TGCAGTGCAAAGAACATTTATCAGCCCCAGCATTTT.